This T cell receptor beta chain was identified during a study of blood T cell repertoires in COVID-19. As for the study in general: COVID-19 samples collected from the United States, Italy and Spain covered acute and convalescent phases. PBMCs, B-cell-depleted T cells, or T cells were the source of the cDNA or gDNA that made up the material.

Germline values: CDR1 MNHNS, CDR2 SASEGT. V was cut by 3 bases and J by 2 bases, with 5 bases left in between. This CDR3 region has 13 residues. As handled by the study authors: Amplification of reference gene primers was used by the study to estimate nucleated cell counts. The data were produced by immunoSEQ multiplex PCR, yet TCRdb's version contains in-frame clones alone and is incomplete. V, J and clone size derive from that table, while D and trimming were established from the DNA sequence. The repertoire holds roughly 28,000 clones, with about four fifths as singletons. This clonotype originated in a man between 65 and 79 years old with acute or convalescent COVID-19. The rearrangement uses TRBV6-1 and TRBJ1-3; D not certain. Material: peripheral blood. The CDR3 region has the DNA TGTGCCAGCAGTGACACAGCTGGAAACACCATATATTTT. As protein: CASSDTAGNTIYF.